Below are 18 T cell receptor beta chains sequenced from a single sample in a study of OX40 agonist ivuxolimab in advanced cancers. Here immunoSEQ multiplex PCR was the method, and the copy in TCRdb shows in-frame clones only, minus some. The table records roughly 80,000 clones, about 90% of them present only once. The source material was CD4+ or CD8+ T cells sorted from blood, sampled in a trial of the OX40 agonist ivuxolimab. The receptors derive from an adult with an advanced solid tumor such as melanoma, head and neck, liver or kidney cancer.

The V call is TRBV5-1, the J call TRBJ2-7, with 7 bases fitting TRBD1. CDR3 size: 14 residues. Trimming removed 4 bases from V and 1 base from J; junction bases left unmatched: 5. Germline CDR1 and CDR2: SGHRS and YFSETQ. CDR3 nucleotide sequence: TGCGCCAGCAGCGGAGGACAGGTTTCCTACGAGCAGTACTTC. Translated: CASSGGQVSYEQYF.

J is TRBJ2-1 and V is TRBV5-1; D may match TRBD1 or TRBD2 (5 bases each). Trimming shortened V by 2 bases and J by 4 bases, and 13 bases separated the two germline ends. Germline CDR1 and CDR2: SGHRS and YFSETQ. The CDR3 is 15 residues long. The chain's CDR3 is CASSFRDGQYNEQFF. CDR3 nucleotides: TGCGCCAGCAGCTTCCGGGACGGGCAATACAATGAGCAGTTCTTC. Combining the CDR3 with reference TRBV5-1 and TRBJ2-1 gives the whole variable domain KAGVTQTPRYLIKTRGQQVTLSCSPISGHRSVSWYQQTPGQGLQFLFEYFSETQRNKGNFPGRFSGRQFSNSRSEMNVSTLELGDSALYLCASSFRDGQYNEQFFGPGTRLTVL.

The chain employs TRBV18 and TRBJ1-5; possible D gene TRBD1, 5 bases. The CDR3 runs 17 residues. V dropped 8 bases and J dropped 0 bases, with 20 bases sitting between them. The germline V gene has CDR1 KGHSH and CDR2 LQKENI. The CDR3: CASAKGEGSYSNQPQHF. In DNA, the CDR3 is TGTGCCAGCGCGAAAGGGGAGGGGAGTTATAGCAATCAGCCCCAGCATTTT.

This clone was seen once. The V gene is TRBV5-4, the J gene TRBJ1-6, with 7 bases fitting TRBD1. This CDR3 comprises 16 residues. V shed 4 bases and J 5 bases; nucleotides not matched to a gene: 9. Germline CDR1 is SGHNT and CDR2 is YYREEE (reference sequence). This CDR3 reads CASSTPGQSNNSPLHF. The DNA for the CDR3 is TGTGCCAGCAGCACACCGGGACAGTCGAATAATTCACCCCTCCACTTT.

Remarks on this clone: One junction end does not reproduce the germline sequence, and a read error may be involved. The chain combines TRBV13 with TRBJ1-1, with D hard to call. The CDR3 spans 15 residues. From germline, CDR1 is PRHDT and CDR2 FYEKMQ (reference sequence). The CDR3: CASSFDNLRNSEAFF. CDR3 DNA: TGTGCCAGCAGCTTCGATAACCTAAGGAACTCTGAAGCTTTCTTT.

The chain couples TRBV29-1 to TRBJ2-1, with 8 bases that match TRBD2. Germline loops: CDR1 SQVTM, CDR2 ANQGSEA. This CDR3 has 14 amino acids. The V gene end was trimmed by 6 bases and the J gene end by 7 bases; junction bases not matched to a gene: 11. The CDR3: CSVREVAGTNEQFF. The CDR3 nucleotides are TGCAGCGTCCGGGAGGTAGCGGGAACAAATGAGCAGTTCTTC.

This chain connects TRBV5-4 to TRBJ2-7, with 9 bases lining up with TRBD1. The germline V gene encodes CDR1 SGHNT and CDR2 YYREEE (reference sequence). After removal of 4 bases from V and 6 bases from J, the junction contained 8 bases not matched to a gene. This CDR3 spans 14 amino acids. The CDR3 protein is CASSHRDRDFEQYF. The CDR3 DNA sequence: TGTGCCAGCAGCCACCGGGACAGGGACTTCGAGCAGTACTTC.

This chain joins TRBV4-2 and TRBJ1-2; no clear D. The CDR3 runs to 15 residues. V dropped 11 bases and J dropped 0 bases, with 19 bases sitting between them. CDR1 LGHNA and CDR2 YNFKEQ come from the germline V gene. CDR3 residues: CASALVGPANYGYTF. CDR3 bases: TGTGCCTCTGCGCTGGTGGGTCCCGCTAACTATGGCTACACCTTC.

J is TRBJ2-7 and V is TRBV6-5; D uncertain. This CDR3 has 13 residues. Looked up from germline, CDR1 is MNHEY and CDR2 is SVGAGI. Between the trimmed V and J ends, which lost 7 bases and 2 bases, there was a span of 12 bases. The CDR3 loop reads CASKADLTYEQYF. CDR3 coding DNA: TGTGCCAGCAAAGCCGATTTGACCTACGAGCAGTACTTC.

The chain employs TRBV11-3 and TRBJ1-1; weak D call: TRBD1 (5 bases). Germline V gene lookup returns CDR1 SGHNT and CDR2 YENEEA. The CDR3 covers 13 residues. Trimming pared 3 bases from V and 5 bases from J, leaving 10 bases between. The CDR3 is CASSFRVETEAFF. CDR3 nucleotides: TGTGCCAGCAGCTTCAGGGTCGAGACTGAAGCTTTCTTT.

This clone was detected once. The chain uses TRBV27 and TRBJ2-6; D possibly corresponds to TRBD2 (5 bases). The germline V gene encodes CDR1 MNHEY and CDR2 SMNVEV (reference sequence). The CDR3 spans 17 residues. Between the trimmed V and J ends, which lost 1 base and 0 bases, there was a span of 10 bases. The CDR3 is CASSLLSGSSGANVLTF. In DNA form, the CDR3 reads TGTGCCAGCAGTTTATTAAGCGGAAGCTCTGGGGCCAACGTCCTGACTTTC.

This chain joins TRBV14 and TRBJ2-3; D is unresolved. V lost 2 bases, J lost 11 bases, and 17 bases lay in between. Germline CDR1 SGHDN, CDR2 FVKESK. The CDR3 is 14 amino acids. The CDR3 is CASSQSANSGRQYF. The CDR3 bases are TGTGCCAGCAGCCAATCGGCCAACTCGGGCCGGCAGTATTTT.

This clone was counted once. This sequence joins TRBV6-4 and TRBJ2-1, with 10 positions matching TRBD2. The CDR3 is 14 residues long. Germline assignment: CDR1 MRHNA and CDR2 SNTAGT. With V trimmed by 5 bases and J by 9 bases, 7 bases remained unmatched. The chain's CDR3 is CASSSGLAAGEQFF. In nucleotides, the CDR3 is TGTGCCAGCAGTTCCGGACTAGCGGCGGGTGAGCAGTTCTTC.

The CDR3 nucleotides read TGTGCCTTGGCGAGAGTGGCGGGCGATGAGCAGTTCTTC. Its protein is CALARVAGDEQFF. The V gene is TRBV30, the J gene TRBJ2-1, with D possibly being TRBD2 (5 bases). V dropped 7 bases and J dropped 8 bases, with 18 bases sitting between them. Germline CDR1 and CDR2: GTSNPN and SVGIG (reference sequence). The CDR3 is made up of 13 amino acids. Supplemented by reference TRBV30 and TRBJ2-1, the full variable domain reads SQTIHQWPATLVQPVGSPLSLECTVEGTSNPNLYWYRQAAGRGLQLLFYSVGIGQISSEVPQNLSASRPQDRQFILSSKKLLLSDSGFYLCALARVAGDEQFFGPGTRLTVL.

The CDR3 loop reads CASSFVGGYEQYF. The CDR3, as DNA: TGTGCCAGCAGCTTCGTAGGGGGATACGAGCAGTACTTC. This chain uses TRBV7-9 with TRBJ2-7; possibly TRBD1 for D (6 bases). Germline V lookup: CDR1 SEHNR, CDR2 FQNEAQ (reference sequence). The CDR3 is made up of 13 amino acids. Between the trimmed V and J ends, which lost 3 bases and 4 bases, there was a span of 10 bases.

This clone has a handful of counts. Different DNA sequences within this sample yield the same CDR3. The chain joins TRBV5-1 to TRBJ1-5, with a tentative D call TRBD1 (5 bases). The CDR3 extends over 15 amino acids. V was clipped by 5 bases and J by 1 base, with 13 bases between them. Per the germline V gene, CDR1 is SGHRS and CDR2 is YFSETQ. The CDR3 spells CASRQDGGSNQPQHF. The CDR3 bases are TGCGCCAGCAGACAGGACGGCGGAAGCAATCAGCCCCAGCATTTT.

The rearrangement links TRBV28 to TRBJ1-5; 11 bases agree with TRBD1. This CDR3 spans 21 amino acids. Losses at the gene ends were 2 bases for V and 0 bases for J; bases not matched to a gene: 15. Germline-derived CDR1 and CDR2 are MDHEN and SYDVKM. CDR3: CASSLRRRTGGLKYSNQPQHF. The CDR3 DNA follows: TGTGCCAGCAGTTTAAGAAGAAGGACAGGGGGCCTCAAGTATAGCAATCAGCCCCAGCATTTT.

The rearrangement links TRBV5-1 to TRBJ1-1, with 7 bases fitting TRBD1. Looked up from germline, CDR1 is SGHRS and CDR2 is YFSETQ. V shed 4 bases and J 0 bases; nucleotides not matched to a gene: 9. This CDR3 region has 16 residues. The CDR3 protein is CASSPQGGSMNTEAFF. CDR3 coding DNA: TGCGCCAGCAGCCCCCAAGGGGGCTCCATGAACACTGAAGCTTTCTTT.